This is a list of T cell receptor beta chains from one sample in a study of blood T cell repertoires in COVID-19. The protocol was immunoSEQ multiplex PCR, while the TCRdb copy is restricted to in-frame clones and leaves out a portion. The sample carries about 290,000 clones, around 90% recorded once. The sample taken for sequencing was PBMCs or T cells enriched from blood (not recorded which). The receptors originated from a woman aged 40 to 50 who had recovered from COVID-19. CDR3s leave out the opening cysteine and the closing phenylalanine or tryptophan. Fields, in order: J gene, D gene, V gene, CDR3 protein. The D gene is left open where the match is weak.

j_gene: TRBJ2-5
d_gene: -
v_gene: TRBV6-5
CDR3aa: ASREQGGQETQY

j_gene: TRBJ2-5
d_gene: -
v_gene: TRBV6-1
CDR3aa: ASSELSGGETQY

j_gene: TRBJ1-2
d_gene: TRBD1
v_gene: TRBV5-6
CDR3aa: ASSLDRGRRNYGYT

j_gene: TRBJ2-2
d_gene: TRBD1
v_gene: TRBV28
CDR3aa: ASSFPGTGTGELF

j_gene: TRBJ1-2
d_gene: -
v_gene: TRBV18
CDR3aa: ASSPQTEINYGYT

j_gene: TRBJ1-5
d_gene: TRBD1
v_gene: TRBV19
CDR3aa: ASSKRQGRSNQPQH

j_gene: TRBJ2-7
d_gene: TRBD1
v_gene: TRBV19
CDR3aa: ASSEAGTGDEQY

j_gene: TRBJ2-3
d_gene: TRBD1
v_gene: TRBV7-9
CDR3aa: ASSRDRGMDTQY

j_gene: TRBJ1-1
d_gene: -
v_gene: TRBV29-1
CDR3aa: SALTENTEAF

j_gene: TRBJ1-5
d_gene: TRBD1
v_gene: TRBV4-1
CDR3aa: ASSQFGDRGLKNQPQH

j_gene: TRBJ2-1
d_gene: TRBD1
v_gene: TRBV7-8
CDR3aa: ASSEDRFRNEQF